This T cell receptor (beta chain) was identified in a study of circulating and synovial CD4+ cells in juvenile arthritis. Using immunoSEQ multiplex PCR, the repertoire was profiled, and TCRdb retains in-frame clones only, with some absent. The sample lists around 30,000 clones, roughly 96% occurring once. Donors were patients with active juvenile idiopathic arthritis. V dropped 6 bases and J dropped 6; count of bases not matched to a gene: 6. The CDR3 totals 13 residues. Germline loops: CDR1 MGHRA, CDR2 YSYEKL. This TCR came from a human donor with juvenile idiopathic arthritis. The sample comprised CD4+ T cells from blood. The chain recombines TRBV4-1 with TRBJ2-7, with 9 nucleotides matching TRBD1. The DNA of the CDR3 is TGCGCCAGCAGGGCGACAGGGGGGTCCGAGCAGTACTTC. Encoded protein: CASRATGGSEQYF.